This passage covers 8 T cell receptor beta chains from one sample sequenced in a study of blood T cells in healthy people across ages. Together with a sample-barcoded 5' primer, a J-beta primer mix was included in a second PCR lasting about 6 to 12 cycles. In TCRdb, the 5' RACE reads were re-called with MiXCR into one record per CDR3 protein. The sample lists roughly 1.9 million distinct CDR3 sequences, approximately 39% occurring once. Sequencing was done on a sample of blood. The receptors were gathered from a human donor in good health.

The chain links TRBV5-1 to TRBJ2-1, with 8 bases matching TRBD1. Germline-derived CDR1 and CDR2 are SGHRS and YFSETQ. The CDR3 totals 14 residues. With V trimmed by 4 bases and J by 6 bases, 6 bases remained unmatched. The CDR3 sequence: CASSQITGGNEQFF. DNA of the CDR3: TGCGCCAGCAGCCAGATAACAGGGGGCAATGAGCAGTTCTTC.

This clonotype was detected a few times. This chain connects TRBV6-1 to TRBJ2-1, with unresolved D. Germline-derived CDR1 and CDR2 are MNHNS and SASEGT. V lost 2 bases to trimming and J lost 8 bases, with 4 bases between them. CDR3 length: 11 residues. The CDR3 sequence: CASSEHYEQFF. The CDR3 region has the DNA TGTGCCAGCAGTGAACATTATGAGCAGTTCTTC.

This clonotype was counted a few times. This chain links TRBV7-3 with TRBJ2-5; D is possibly TRBD1 or TRBD2 (6 bases each). CDR3 length: 15 amino acids. The germline V and J ends were trimmed by 2 bases and 5 bases, with 15 bases remaining between them. CDR1 and CDR2 (germline): SGHTA, FQGTGA. The CDR3 loop is CASSLDGGLYETQYF. The CDR3 nucleotides read TGTGCCAGCAGCTTAGATGGGGGGCTTTATGAGACCCAGTACTTC.

Written as DNA, the CDR3 is TGTGCCAGCAGTTTCTTCGACAGGGGGGAGACCCAGTACTTC. It is translated as CASSFFDRGETQYF. The genes are TRBV12-3 or TRBV12-4 and TRBJ2-5, with 9 bases identical to TRBD1. V gave up 3 bases and J gave up 5 bases; unmatched junction bases: 4. There are 14 residues in the CDR3.

The rearrangement joins TRBV5-5 to TRBJ2-3; possibly TRBD2 for D (6 bases). Germline V gene data show CDR1 as SGHKS and CDR2 as YYEKEE (reference sequence). The CDR3 is 15 amino acids. V was clipped by 4 bases and J by 2 bases, with 14 bases between them. The CDR3: CASSRRLVTTDTQYF. The CDR3 DNA sequence: TGTGCCAGCAGCCGAAGACTAGTGACCACAGATACGCAGTATTTT.

The chain couples TRBV7-2 to TRBJ1-1; D call uncertain. Looked up from germline, CDR1 is SGHTA and CDR2 is FQGNSA. Trimming removed 4 bases from V and 8 bases from J, with 8 bases in between. The CDR3 has 11 residues. The CDR3 coding sequence is TGTGCCAGCAGCTATAATCTAGAAGCTTTCTTT. Protein sequence: CASSYNLEAFF. Together with reference TRBV7-2 and TRBJ1-1, the CDR3 gives the full variable domain: GAGVSQSPSNKVTEKGKDVELRCDPISGHTALYWYRQSLGQGLEFLIYFQGNSAPDKSGLPSDRFSAERTGGSVSTLTIQRTQQEDSAVYLCASSYNLEAFFGQGTRLTVV.

The J gene is TRBJ1-5, the V gene TRBV4-1; D is unresolved. This CDR3 comprises 15 residues. V gave up 0 bases and J gave up 9 bases, with 15 bases separating them. From germline, CDR1 is MGHRA and CDR2 YSYEKL. CDR3 residues: CASSQDSSLPRPQHF. The CDR3, as DNA: TGCGCCAGCAGCCAAGATAGTTCCTTACCTAGGCCCCAGCATTTT.

This clonotype was counted between two and nine times. V and J are TRBV7-2 and TRBJ2-7; 11 positions agree with TRBD1. Matching the DNA end better, TRBJ2-5 makes the J call doubtful. CDR1 and CDR2 from the germline V gene are SGHTA and FQGNSA. CDR3 length: 14 residues. In DNA form, the CDR3 reads TGTGCCAGCAGCACGGACAGGGGGCGGGAGACCCAGTACTTC. Translating gives CASSTDRGRETQYF.